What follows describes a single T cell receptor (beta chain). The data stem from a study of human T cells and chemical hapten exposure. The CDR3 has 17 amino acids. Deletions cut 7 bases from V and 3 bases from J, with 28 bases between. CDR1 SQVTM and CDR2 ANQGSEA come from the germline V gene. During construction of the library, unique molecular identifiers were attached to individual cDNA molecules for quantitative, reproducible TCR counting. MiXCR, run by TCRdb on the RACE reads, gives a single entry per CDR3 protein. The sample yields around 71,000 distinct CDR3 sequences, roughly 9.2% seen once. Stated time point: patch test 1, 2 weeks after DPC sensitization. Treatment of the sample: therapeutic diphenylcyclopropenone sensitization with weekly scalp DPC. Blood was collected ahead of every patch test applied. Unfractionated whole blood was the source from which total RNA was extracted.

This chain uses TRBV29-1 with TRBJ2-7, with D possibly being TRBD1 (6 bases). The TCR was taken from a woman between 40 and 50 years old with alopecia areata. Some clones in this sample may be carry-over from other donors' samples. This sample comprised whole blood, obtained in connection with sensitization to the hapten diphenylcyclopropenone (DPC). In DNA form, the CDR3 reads TGCAGCGCCTCCGGGTTGCCCCCGGGACACCTAGTCTACGAGCAGTACTTC. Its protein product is CSASGLPPGHLVYEQYF.